A selection of T cell receptor beta chains follows, all from one sample in a study of T cell repertoires in cytomegalovirus infection. A single record per CDR3 protein comes from TCRdb applying MiXCR to the reads. The sample consists of approximately 500,000 distinct CDR3 sequences, more than 15% of them appearing once. The sequenced material came from CD8+ T cells from PBMCs. The receptors come from a human donor in good health (CMV status not recorded). Some clones in this sample may be carry-over from other donors' samples. The CDR3 runs from the conserved cysteine through the conserved F or W. A D gene is named only where the DNA matches it firmly. A row's size may be missing; if present it is once, few, many or a size class.

J,D,V,size,length,DNA,CDR3
TRBJ2-5,TRBD2,TRBV20-1,.,19,TGCAGTGCTAGCCCCCTGCCATGGACTAGCGGGAGCCTCCAAGAGACCCAGTACTTC,CSASPLPWTSGSLQETQYF
TRBJ2-2,TRBD1,TRBV7-9,many,16,TGTGCCAGCAGCTCACGGGACAGGGTAGGAACCGGGGAGCTGTTTTTT,CASSSRDRVGTGELFF
TRBJ2-1,.,TRBV4-1,few,16,TGCGCCAGCAGCCAAGCTGGGCGGGTTTCCTACAATGAGCAGTTCTTC,CASSQAGRVSYNEQFF
TRBJ2-1,TRBD2,TRBV11-2,few,16,TGTGCCAGCAGCCCCCTCACGGGACTAGCCTCGACTGAGCAGTTCTTC,CASSPLTGLASTEQFF
TRBJ1-6,TRBD1,TRBV14,.,13,TGTGCCAGACAGGGGGAGATGGGATCACCCCTCCACTTT,CARQGEMGSPLHF
TRBJ2-3,TRBD1,TRBV27,.,16,TGTGCCAGCAGCCTGACCGGGACAGGGGCCACAGATACGCAGTATTTT,CASSLTGTGATDTQYF
TRBJ2-1,.,TRBV19,.,14,TGTGCCAGTAGTGTGGGGTACCCCTACAATGAGCAGTTCTTC,CASSVGYPYNEQFF
TRBJ2-2,TRBD1,TRBV5-5,many,15,TGTGCCAGCAGCCTCGACAGGGTATCTGGCGGGGAGCTGTTTTTT,CASSLDRVSGGELFF
TRBJ2-7,.,TRBV5-4,few,15,TGTGCCAGCAGCTTGTCACGGACAGTGGGCGACGAGCAGTACTTC,CASSLSRTVGDEQYF
TRBJ1-5,TRBD1,TRBV6-5,.,16,TGTGCCAGCAGTTCCCTGGGCAGGGGGAAAAATCAGCCCCAGCATTTT,CASSSLGRGKNQPQHF
TRBJ2-1,.,TRBV28,many,16,TGTGCCAGCAGTGTTCCTCCGGGACCTTTGCACAATGAGCAGTTCTTC,CASSVPPGPLHNEQFF
TRBJ2-5,TRBD1,TRBV7-8,many,15,TGTGCCAGCAGCTTAGAGAGGGGGCGGTGGGAGACCCAGTACTTC,CASSLERGRWETQYF
TRBJ1-2,.,TRBV6-1,many,17,TGTGCCAGCAGTGCCAAAAGGCTGTCGGCAGGGAACTATGGCTACACCTTC,CASSAKRLSAGNYGYTF
TRBJ1-2,.,TRBV7-9,few,14,TGTGCCAGCAGCTCCAACGACGACCCTTATGGCTACACCTTC,CASSSNDDPYGYTF
TRBJ2-1,TRBD1,TRBV4-2,many,19,TGTGCCAGCAGCCAAGCTGGGGTGCCTAGGGGGACAGGGGGGAATGAGCAGTTCTTC,CASSQAGVPRGTGGNEQFF
TRBJ2-7,.,TRBV10-3,many,14,TGTGCCATCAGGGGTGGGGGAAGCTCCTACGAGCAGTACTTC,CAIRGGGSSYEQYF
TRBJ1-2,.,TRBV12-3/TRBV12-4,.,12,TGTGCCAGCAGTACAGGGTACTATGGCTACACCTTC,CASSTGYYGYTF
TRBJ2-5,.,TRBV27,many,14,TGTGCCAGCAGCTTAGGCCAGTCCCAGGAGACCCAGTACTTC,CASSLGQSQETQYF
TRBJ2-1,TRBD2,TRBV4-1,.,15,TGCGCCAGCAGGGTGGCTTCGACTAGCGGGAATGAGCAGTTCTTC,CASRVASTSGNEQFF
TRBJ2-5,TRBD2,TRBV11-2,many,17,TGTGCCAGCAGCTTATGGGCTAGCGGGGGGCCCGCGGAGACCCAGTACTTC,CASSLWASGGPAETQYF
TRBJ1-5,.,TRBV20-1,.,15,TGCAGTGCTATAGACAGATCCCTTAGCAATCAGCCCCAGCATTTT,CSAIDRSLSNQPQHF
TRBJ2-2,TRBD1,TRBV13,.,15,TGTGCCAGCAGCTCCACAGGGGATAATGCCGGGGAGCTGTTTTTT,CASSSTGDNAGELFF
TRBJ1-5,.,TRBV28,once,12,TGTGCCAGCAGTGAAGGGACTCAGCCCCAACATTTT,CASSEGTQPQHF
TRBJ1-2,.,TRBV25-1,many,20,TGTGCCAGCAGTGGGGAGAGTGGGGGAGCGCAGTCCCACCAACGAACCGTCTACACCTTC,CASSGESGGAQSHQRTVYTF
TRBJ1-3,.,TRBV12-3/TRBV12-4,.,14,TGTGCCAGCACCCACCCGGGGGTAGGAAACACCATATATTTT,CASTHPGVGNTIYF
TRBJ2-1,.,TRBV12-3/TRBV12-4,few,15,TGTGCCAGCAGGCTGCGGGATGTCAACTACAATGAGCAGTTCTTC,CASRLRDVNYNEQFF
TRBJ2-3,TRBD2,TRBV11-2,many,17,TGTGCCAGCAGCCCCTGGGGAAGCCGGGAGGGCACAGATACGCAGTATTTT,CASSPWGSREGTDTQYF
TRBJ1-5,TRBD1,TRBV20-1,.,15,TGCAGTGCTGAAAACCGACAGGGGGCCGATCAGCCCCAGCATTTT,CSAENRQGADQPQHF
TRBJ2-7,TRBD2,TRBV4-1,many,15,TGCGCCAGCAGCCAAGGGACTAGCGGGGGTTACGAGCAGTACTTC,CASSQGTSGGYEQYF
TRBJ2-2,TRBD1,TRBV5-6,.,17,TGTGCCAGCAGCTTGGCAACCGGGACAGGGTCGTCCGGGGAGCTGTTTTTT,CASSLATGTGSSGELFF
TRBJ1-2,.,TRBV20-1,.,15,TGCAGTGCTTTGGACCCAGCTAAAGGGCTTTATGGCTACACCTTC,CSALDPAKGLYGYTF
TRBJ2-7,.,TRBV19,few,14,TGTGCCAGTAGTCCAGGGAGAACCCGCTACGAGCAGTACTTC,CASSPGRTRYEQYF
TRBJ2-7,.,TRBV20-1,few,12,TGCAGTGCTAGAGGGAATGAGGACGAGCAGTACTTC,CSARGNEDEQYF
TRBJ2-1,.,TRBV3-1,.,15,TGTGCCAGCACCCTTTACAGGAGCTCCTACAATGAGCAGTTCTTC,CASTLYRSSYNEQFF
TRBJ2-7,TRBD1,TRBV12-3/TRBV12-4,many,18,TGTGCCAGCCGCTCAACCCCGGACAGGGGGAATGAGGGGGACGAGCAGTACTTC,CASRSTPDRGNEGDEQYF
TRBJ2-4,.,TRBV7-6,many,15,TGTGCCAGCAGCCCGCAGGCTGTAGCCAAAAACATTCAGTACTTC,CASSPQAVAKNIQYF
TRBJ1-1,.,TRBV14,many,15,TGTGCCAGCAGCCATGGAGAGGGGCCGTACACTGAAGCTTTCTTT,CASSHGEGPYTEAFF
TRBJ2-5,.,TRBV27,.,14,TGTGCCAGCAGTTTAGGCAGGGTAGGAGAGACCCAGTACTTC,CASSLGRVGETQYF
TRBJ2-7,TRBD2,TRBV9,.,14,TGTGCCAGCAGCGGGCGGGGGGGCGAGGACGAGCAGTACTTC,CASSGRGGEDEQYF
TRBJ2-7,.,TRBV7-6,many,14,TGTGCCAGCAGCTCCCGACTAGAGTCCTACGAGCAGTACTTC,CASSSRLESYEQYF
TRBJ1-6,.,TRBV5-6,.,16,TGTGCCAGCAGCTCAGGCTGGGGGGACTATAATTCACCCCTCCACTTT,CASSSGWGDYNSPLHF
TRBJ1-2,.,TRBV25-1,.,11,TGTGCCAGCAGTGTTGGGGTGGCTACCACCTTC,CASSVGVATTF
TRBJ1-2,.,TRBV30,.,12,TGTGCCTGGACCCTAACGGCCTATGGCTACACCTTC,CAWTLTAYGYTF
TRBJ1-2,TRBD1,TRBV10-2,many,15,TGCGCCAGCAGTGAAGTTAGGACAGGGGTGGATGGCTACACCTTC,CASSEVRTGVDGYTF
TRBJ1-1,TRBD1,TRBV6-5,many,16,TGTGCCAGCAGTTCGCATCTGGGACAGGGTGGCACTGAAGCTTTCTTT,CASSSHLGQGGTEAFF
TRBJ2-1,.,TRBV6-2/TRBV6-3,few,12,TGTGCCAGCAGTTATTACACTAATGAGCAGTTCTTC,CASSYYTNEQFF
TRBJ1-3,.,TRBV3-1,few,16,TGTGCCAGCAGCCAAGCCGCCTCCACAGTTGAAAACACCATATATTTT,CASSQAASTVENTIYF
TRBJ2-7,.,TRBV11-2,many,15,TGTGCCAGCAGCTTAGAGCTAGCCTACTCGTACGAGCAGTACTTC,CASSLELAYSYEQYF
TRBJ2-5,.,TRBV20-1,few,17,TGCAGTGCTAGAGATTTCCGGGGGGCGACCTTGAGAGAGACCCAGTACTTC,CSARDFRGATLRETQYF
TRBJ1-2,.,TRBV11-2,.,15,TGTGCCAGCAGCTTAGGAGGCAGTCCCCTATATGGCTACACCTTC,CASSLGGSPLYGYTF
TRBJ2-7,TRBD1,TRBV28,many,13,TGCGCCAGCAGTCCAACAGGGGGGTACGAGCAGTACTTC,CASSPTGGYEQYF
TRBJ2-7,.,TRBV7-9,many,13,TGTGCCAGCAGCGCAGTCCGGGATCACGAGCAGTACTTC,CASSAVRDHEQYF
TRBJ2-2,.,TRBV24-1,few,13,TGTGCCACAGGACCTAGGGAACTGGGGGAGCTGTTTTTT,CATGPRELGELFF
TRBJ2-2,.,TRBV6-5,.,15,TGTGCCAGCAGCCCTTCAGGGGAGAACACCGGGGAGCTGTTTTTT,CASSPSGENTGELFF
TRBJ2-1,TRBD2,TRBV19,many,14,TGTGCCAGTAGTTCTAGCGGGAGGGCCGGTGAGCAGTTCTTC,CASSSSGRAGEQFF
TRBJ2-2,TRBD2,TRBV28,.,14,TGTGCCAGCAGGCAGACTAGCGGGGACGGGGAGCTGTTTTTT,CASRQTSGDGELFF
TRBJ1-3,TRBD1,TRBV10-1,many,15,TGCGCCAGCATCGACAGGGCCAACTCTGGAAACACCATATATTTT,CASIDRANSGNTIYF
TRBJ2-7,TRBD2,TRBV27,.,17,TGTGCCAGCAGTACCCGACTAGGGCGGGAGCTCCTGTTCGAGCAGTACTTC,CASSTRLGRELLFEQYF
TRBJ1-1,.,TRBV5-3,.,15,TGTGCCAGCAGCCCCTGGACAGAGATGAACACTGAAGCTTTCTTT,CASSPWTEMNTEAFF
TRBJ2-7,TRBD2,TRBV7-8,many,14,TGTGCCAGCAGCGCCGGGACTAGCGGCTACGAGCAGTACTTC,CASSAGTSGYEQYF